These 14 T cell receptor beta chains were all obtained from the same sample, sequenced in a study of human T cells and chemical hapten exposure (dated by TCRdb to the early 2020s). The time point label here, explained by the study, means: pre-sensitization, week 0. What the treatment or condition label conveys for this sample: therapeutic diphenylcyclopropenone sensitization with weekly scalp DPC. The library relied on RACE. TCRdb records NextSeq 500 as the sequencer. TCRdb reran the public reads through fastp at Q25 and MiXCR, keeping productive beta chains. Rows are combined by CDR3 protein, so each entry shows the most common genes and DNA. A total of around 120,000 distinct CDR3 sequences appear in this sample, roughly 12% of them only once. 2.5% to 3.5% of the sample lies in the top ten. Sequenced here: whole blood, sampled in connection with sensitization to the hapten diphenylcyclopropenone (DPC). All receptors derive from a woman aged 18-35 years with alopecia areata. Some clones in this sample may be carry-over from other donors' samples.

In its sample, this clonotype was seen many times. The chain employs TRBV12-3 or TRBV12-4 and TRBJ1-6; TRBD1 might be the D (6 bases). V was trimmed by 5 bases and J by 7 bases, leaving 24 bases between them. The CDR3 runs 18 residues. CDR3 DNA sequence: TGTGCCAGCAGTCGACAGGTCTTGGGGCTGAGCGGAAATTCACCCCTCCACTTT. As protein: CASSRQVLGLSGNSPLHF.

The chain links TRBV6-2 or TRBV6-3 to TRBJ2-1; the D is unclear. Trimming removed 2 bases from V and 9 bases from J, with 8 bases in between. The length of the CDR3 is 12 residues. Germline V gene data show CDR1 as MNHEY and CDR2 as SVGEGT. CDR3 region: CASSYGVAEQFF. The CDR3 bases are TGTGCCAGCAGTTACGGGGTGGCTGAGCAGTTCTTC.

The chain has TRBV4-1 and TRBJ1-1; D not certain. This CDR3 is 16 amino acids long. Germline CDR1 is MGHRA and CDR2 is YSYEKL. The germline V and J ends were trimmed by 2 bases and 0 bases, with 13 bases remaining between them. This chain's CDR3 is CASSQPRLTMNTEAFF. The CDR3 DNA reads as TGCGCCAGCAGCCAACCGAGACTGACTATGAACACTGAAGCTTTCTTT.

In this sample, this clonotype turned up a few times. V gene TRBV11-2 combines with J gene TRBJ1-3, with a possible D match to TRBD1 (6 bases). The V and J ends lost 5 bases and 3 bases respectively, with 14 bases between them. Germline CDR1 and CDR2: SGHAT and FQNNGV. CDR3 size: 15 residues. Written as DNA, the CDR3 is TGTGCCAGCAGCCTCCGGGGGGCCGGTGGAAACACCATATATTTT. Residues: CASSLRGAGGNTIYF.

This clonotype was found many times. The chain links TRBV18 to TRBJ2-7; 10 bases map to TRBD2. CDR1 and CDR2 from the germline V gene are KGHSH and LQKENI. This CDR3 has 19 residues. The trim removed 2 bases at V and 3 bases at J, leaving 16 bases unmatched. CDR3 in amino acids: CASSPGPGLAVLSNYEQYF. In DNA form, the CDR3 reads TGTGCCAGCTCACCAGGGCCTGGACTAGCGGTATTGTCCAACTACGAGCAGTACTTC.

CDR3 protein: CASSPSGGPQHF. In nucleotides, the CDR3 is TGTGCCAGCAGCCCTTCAGGGGGGCCCCAGCATTTT. The rearrangement uses TRBV7-6 and TRBJ1-5; 7 nucleotides match TRBD1. This CDR3 has 12 amino acids. Germline V gene lookup returns CDR1 SGHVS and CDR2 FNYEAQ. J gave up 9 bases and V 5 bases, and 4 bases lay outside the gene matches. The whole variable domain, remainder taken from reference TRBV7-6 and TRBJ1-5, is GAGVSQSPRYKVTKRGQDVALRCDPISGHVSLYWYRQALGQGPEFLTYFNYEAQQDKSGLPNDRFSAERPEGSISTLTIQRTEQRDSAMYRCASSPSGGPQHFGDGTRLSIL.

Ten or more counts support this clonotype. V gene TRBV19 combines with J gene TRBJ1-2; D unclear. V was pared by 5 bases and J by 8 bases, with 24 bases between. The CDR3 covers 16 residues. CDR1 is LNHDA and CDR2 is SQIVND in the germline V gene (reference sequence). DNA for the CDR3: TGTGCCAGTAGTTTAACGCCCTGGACGGGTCGGGAAGGCTACACCTTC. Its protein is CASSLTPWTGREGYTF.

The chain carries TRBV4-3 and TRBJ1-2; tentatively, D is TRBD1 (6 bases). V lost 0 bases and J 4 bases, leaving 9 bases between the germline ends. The CDR3 contains 14 residues. Germline V lookup: CDR1 LGHNA, CDR2 YSLEER. CDR3 sequence (DNA): TGCGCCAGCAGCCAAGATGGCAGGGGCTATGGCTACACCTTC. Its translation is CASSQDGRGYGYTF.

V usage is TRBV29-1 and J usage is TRBJ1-2; no firm D call. The V end lost 6 bases, the J end lost 3 bases, and 17 bases lay between the germline ends. The CDR3 sequence is 14 residues long. Germline loops: CDR1 SQVTM, CDR2 ANQGSEA. The CDR3 DNA sequence: TGCAGCGTGGAGAAGGGTGGCCAGCACTATGGCTACACCTTC. Translating gives CSVEKGGQHYGYTF.

This clonotype showed up just a few times. The chain links TRBV4-3 to TRBJ2-1; D is ambiguous. Germline loops: CDR1 LGHNA, CDR2 YSLEER. V was clipped by 0 bases and J by 5 bases, with 14 bases between them. The CDR3 extends over 16 amino acids. CDR3 amino acids: CASSQDSLGLNNEQFF. For the CDR3, the DNA is TGCGCCAGCAGCCAAGATTCGCTAGGTCTTAACAATGAGCAGTTCTTC.

The genes are TRBV6-6 and TRBJ1-1; D unresolved. Germline-derived CDR1 and CDR2 are MNHNY and SVGAGI (reference sequence). The CDR3 contains 13 residues. V was shortened by 8 bases and J by 0 bases, with 10 bases between the two germline ends. The CDR3 is CASVASLNTEAFF. CDR3 DNA: TGTGCCAGCGTGGCATCTTTGAACACTGAAGCTTTCTTT.

This clonotype was recorded a few times. The chain is built from TRBV5-1 and TRBJ1-4; 7 bases align to TRBD1. Germline V gene lookup returns CDR1 SGHRS and CDR2 YFSETQ. The CDR3 covers 14 residues. The J segment lost 3 bases and the V segment lost 4 bases, leaving 3 bases of the junction unmatched. CDR3 protein: CASSRGQPNEKLFF. The DNA of the CDR3 is TGCGCCAGCAGCCGGGGACAGCCTAATGAAAAACTGTTTTTT.

This clonotype was seen ten or more times. The chain employs TRBV7-9 and TRBJ1-6; TRBD1 might be the D (5 bases). This CDR3 region has 14 residues. Trimming took off 5 bases at V and 7 bases at J, with 12 bases between the two ends. Germline CDR1 SEHNR, CDR2 FQNEAQ (reference sequence). CDR3 sequence: CASSHIKGNSPLHF. The CDR3 DNA reads as TGTGCCAGCAGCCACATTAAGGGGAATTCACCCCTCCACTTT.

The table lists this clonotype with a count of one. This chain joins TRBV6-5 and TRBJ2-1, with 8 bases matching TRBD1. V lost 7 bases to trimming and J lost 4 bases; unmatched junction nucleotides: 3. Germline assignment: CDR1 MNHEY and CDR2 SVGAGI. There are 13 residues in the CDR3. CDR3 in DNA: TGTGCCAGCACTGGGACAGGTTACAATGAGCAGTTCTTC. It yields the protein CASTGTGYNEQFF.